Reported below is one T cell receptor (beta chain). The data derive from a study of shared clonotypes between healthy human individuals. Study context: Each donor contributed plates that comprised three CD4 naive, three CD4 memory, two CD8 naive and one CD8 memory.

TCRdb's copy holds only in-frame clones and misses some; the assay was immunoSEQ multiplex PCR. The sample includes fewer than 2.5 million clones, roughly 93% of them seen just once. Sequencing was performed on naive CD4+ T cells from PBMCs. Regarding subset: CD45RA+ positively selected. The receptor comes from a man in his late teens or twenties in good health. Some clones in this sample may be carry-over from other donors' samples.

CDR3 residues: CASSPSGRTNQPQHF. The DNA for the CDR3 is TGTGCCAGCAGCCCGAGTGGGAGGACCAATCAGCCCCAGCATTTT. This chain joins TRBV6-5 and TRBJ1-5; no reliable D call. Germline V gene lookup returns CDR1 MNHEY and CDR2 SVGAGI. Trimming cost V 6 bases and J 3 bases, with 15 bases left between them. This CDR3 comprises 15 residues.